The rows below give T cell receptor beta chains drawn from one sample of a study of blood T cell repertoires in COVID-19. Sequencing was performed with immunoSEQ multiplex PCR; in TCRdb, only in-frame clones are kept and a portion is missing. The sample includes approximately 140,000 clones, approximately 84% seen only once; the top ten take 4.5% to 6%. Sequencing was performed on PBMCs or T cells enriched from blood (not recorded which). The receptors derive from a man aged 40-50 years with acute COVID-19. CDR3s include the opening cysteine and the closing phenylalanine or tryptophan. The order of the fields is J gene, V gene, D gene, clone size, CDR3 DNA, CDR3 protein. D genes are given only for firm matches. For some rows the clone size is stated as once, few or many, or as a class when expanded; others skip it.

j_call: TRBJ1-6
v_call: TRBV6-5
d_call: .
clone_size: .
cdr3_nt: TGTGCCAGCACCCAAGGACTGGAAAATTCACCCCTCCACTTT
cdr3_aa: CASTQGLENSPLHF

j_call: TRBJ1-6
v_call: TRBV5-8
d_call: .
clone_size: .
cdr3_nt: TGTGCCAGCAGCCGATGGCCAGGGAATTCACCCCTCCACTTT
cdr3_aa: CASSRWPGNSPLHF

j_call: TRBJ2-5
v_call: TRBV3-1/TRBV3-2
d_call: .
clone_size: .
cdr3_nt: TGTGCCAGCAGTCCCGAAGAGACCCAGTACTTC
cdr3_aa: CASSPEETQYF

j_call: TRBJ1-1
v_call: TRBV7-8
d_call: .
clone_size: .
cdr3_nt: TGTGCCAGCAGCTCCCCATTTGACACTGAAGCTTTCTTT
cdr3_aa: CASSSPFDTEAFF

j_call: TRBJ1-1
v_call: TRBV12-3/TRBV12-4
d_call: .
clone_size: .
cdr3_nt: TGTGCCAGCAGTTTGGGGGGGAGAGCTTTCTTT
cdr3_aa: CASSLGGRAFF

j_call: TRBJ2-1
v_call: TRBV12-3/TRBV12-4
d_call: .
clone_size: .
cdr3_nt: TGTGCCAGCACTCGACTCGATAATGAGCAGTTCTTC
cdr3_aa: CASTRLDNEQFF

j_call: TRBJ2-7
v_call: TRBV2
d_call: TRBD2
clone_size: .
cdr3_nt: TGTGCCAGCAGGGCCCTCGGACTAGCCAGCGAGCAGTACTTC
cdr3_aa: CASRALGLASEQYF

j_call: TRBJ1-2
v_call: TRBV10-3
d_call: .
clone_size: .
cdr3_nt: TGTGCCATCAGTGAGTCGAGGACAGTCTATGGCTACACCTTC
cdr3_aa: CAISESRTVYGYTF

j_call: TRBJ1-4
v_call: TRBV3-1/TRBV3-2
d_call: TRBD1
clone_size: .
cdr3_nt: TGTGCCAGCAGCCAACGGACAGGCACTACAACTAATGAAAAACTGTTTTTT
cdr3_aa: CASSQRTGTTTNEKLFF

j_call: TRBJ1-6
v_call: TRBV6-5
d_call: TRBD1
clone_size: .
cdr3_nt: TGTGCCAGCAGCCATGGACAGGTTTATAATTCACCCCTCCACTTT
cdr3_aa: CASSHGQVYNSPLHF

j_call: TRBJ2-7
v_call: TRBV28
d_call: .
clone_size: .
cdr3_nt: TGTGCCAGCAGACTAGCTAAAGGCTACGAGCAGTACTTC
cdr3_aa: CASRLAKGYEQYF

j_call: TRBJ1-1
v_call: TRBV27
d_call: .
clone_size: .
cdr3_nt: TGTGCCAGCCCTTTCGCCGGGACAAGAAACACTGAAGCTTTCTTT
cdr3_aa: CASPFAGTRNTEAFF

j_call: TRBJ2-3
v_call: TRBV11-3
d_call: .
clone_size: .
cdr3_nt: TGTGCCAGCAGCGAATCGAGGGCGTCAGATACGCAGTATTTT
cdr3_aa: CASSESRASDTQYF

j_call: TRBJ2-1
v_call: TRBV7-2
d_call: .
clone_size: .
cdr3_nt: TGTGCCAGCAGCTTAGCGACGGGAGTAAGCAATGAGCAGTTCTTC
cdr3_aa: CASSLATGVSNEQFF

j_call: TRBJ2-1
v_call: TRBV19
d_call: TRBD2
clone_size: .
cdr3_nt: TGTGCCAGTAGTCCCCGAACTAGCGGCTCCTACAATGAGCAGTTCTTC
cdr3_aa: CASSPRTSGSYNEQFF

j_call: TRBJ2-7
v_call: TRBV6-1
d_call: .
clone_size: many
cdr3_nt: TGTGCCAGCAGTGAAGTGGCAGGGAAGACCTACGAGCAGTACTTC
cdr3_aa: CASSEVAGKTYEQYF